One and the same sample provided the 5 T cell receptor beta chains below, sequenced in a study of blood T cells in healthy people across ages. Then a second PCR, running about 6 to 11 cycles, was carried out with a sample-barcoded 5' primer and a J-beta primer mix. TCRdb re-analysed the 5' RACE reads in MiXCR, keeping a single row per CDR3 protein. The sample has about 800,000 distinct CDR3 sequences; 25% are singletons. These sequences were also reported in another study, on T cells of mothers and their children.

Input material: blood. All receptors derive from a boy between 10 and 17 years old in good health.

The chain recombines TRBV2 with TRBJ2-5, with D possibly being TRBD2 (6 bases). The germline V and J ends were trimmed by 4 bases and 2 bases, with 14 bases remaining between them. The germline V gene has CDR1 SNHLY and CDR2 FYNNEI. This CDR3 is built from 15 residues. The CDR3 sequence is CASSALAWDQETQYF. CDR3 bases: TGTGCCAGCAGTGCACTAGCTTGGGATCAAGAGACCCAGTACTTC.

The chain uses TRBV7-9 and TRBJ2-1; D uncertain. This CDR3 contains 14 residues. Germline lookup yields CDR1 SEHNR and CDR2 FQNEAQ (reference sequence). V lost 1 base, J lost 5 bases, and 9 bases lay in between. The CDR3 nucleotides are TGTGCCAGCAGCTTAGGCCAAGCAAACAATGAGCAGTTCTTC. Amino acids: CASSLGQANNEQFF.

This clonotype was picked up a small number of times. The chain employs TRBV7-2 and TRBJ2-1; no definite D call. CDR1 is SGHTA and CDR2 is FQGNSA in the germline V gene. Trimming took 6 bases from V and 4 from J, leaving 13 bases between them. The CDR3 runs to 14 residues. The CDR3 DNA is TGTGCCAGCAGTTCCCTGGACGGTTACAATGAGCAGTTCTTC. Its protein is CASSSLDGYNEQFF.

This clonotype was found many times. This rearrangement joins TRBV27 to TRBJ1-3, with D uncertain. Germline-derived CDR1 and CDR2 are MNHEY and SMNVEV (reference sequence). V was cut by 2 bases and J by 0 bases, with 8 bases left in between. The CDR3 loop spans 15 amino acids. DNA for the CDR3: TGTGCCAGCAGTTTAGGGCGGAGCTCTGGAAACACCATATATTTT. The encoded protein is CASSLGRSSGNTIYF.

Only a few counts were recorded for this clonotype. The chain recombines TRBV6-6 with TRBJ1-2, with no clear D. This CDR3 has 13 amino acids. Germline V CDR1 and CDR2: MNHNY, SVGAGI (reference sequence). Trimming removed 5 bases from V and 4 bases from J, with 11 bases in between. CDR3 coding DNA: TGTGCCAGCAGTCTACAGATAATCTATGGCTACACCTTC. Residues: CASSLQIIYGYTF.